Here is one TCR beta chain with its context. As yet, its antigen is unknown. The sample belongs to a study of cytomegalovirus exposure and HLA in healthy donors. The wider study: From HLA-typed donors, an early data release held approximately 85 million unique TCRs.

The CDR3 has 18 amino acids. Germline CDR1 MNHEY, CDR2 SMNVEV (reference sequence). V lost 3 bases to trimming and J lost 0 bases, with 20 bases between them. A multiplex PCR was run with 60 Vbeta primers and 13 Jbeta primers. Assay used: immunoSEQ multiplex PCR; TCRdb lists only in-frame clones, some missing. Of 35,000 to 45,000 clones detected, roughly 90% appear once; the ten largest clones hold 2% to 3%. Broader study findings: Researchers catalogued about 150 TCR beta chains as cytomegalovirus-associated. Associated with HLA alleles at 0.05 false discovery rate in a later analysis were around 15,000 TCR beta sequences. Later, an analysis found that common viral pathogens appeared to be linked with several of the most significant clusters.

Sequenced: PBMCs. J is TRBJ1-1 and V is TRBV27; TRBD1 is a possible D gene (6 bases). The clonotype originates from a woman between 18 and 29 years old in good health and CMV-seronegative. The CDR3 region is CASSFWGRGLPMNTEAFF. CDR3 DNA: TGTGCCAGCAGTTTTTGGGGCAGGGGCCTTCCGATGAACACTGAAGCTTTCTTT.